This TCR beta chain was found in a study of regulatory T cells in long-lasting Graves disease. Libraries of TCR beta came from iRepertoire HTBI primers plus Arm-PCR of CDR3 regions. From the multiplex PCR reads, TCRdb called clonotypes with MiXCR, one entry per CDR3 protein. The sample includes 400,000 to 500,000 distinct CDR3 sequences, around 15% of them seen just once. Stated time point: newly diagnosed GD, antithyroid drugs for less than 3 months. PBMC-extracted RNA yielded the TCR library. In germline, CDR1 is MNHEY, CDR2 SVGAGI. The CDR3 length is 15 residues. Losses at the gene ends were 4 bases for V and 3 bases for J; bases not matched to a gene: 6. The same data also contributed to another study, on T cells in Graves' hyperthyroidism and ophthalmopathy.

The chain recombines TRBV6-5 with TRBJ2-3; 8 bases align to TRBD2. The specimen was peripheral blood mononuclear cells (PBMCs), collected at new diagnosis, from a patient treated with antithyroid drugs. The sequence derives from a woman aged 45-59 years with Graves disease. CDR3: CASSFQGLETDTQYF. The CDR3 nucleotides read TGTGCCAGCAGTTTCCAGGGACTAGAAACAGATACGCAGTATTTT.